The text below deals with one TCR beta chain. Sequenced by immunoSEQ multiplex PCR; TCRdb stores in-frame clones only, minus some. This sample has approximately 49,000 clones, with 90% found just once. This CDR3 spans 14 amino acids. The V end was cut by 2 bases, the J end by 0 bases, with 7 bases between. From germline, CDR1 is SEHNR and CDR2 FQNEAQ (reference sequence). The record originates from a study of T cell changes during pregnancy in multiple sclerosis. This chain connects TRBV7-9 to TRBJ2-5; perhaps TRBD2 as D (6 bases). This receptor was taken from a female donor in good health, enrolled as a control in a pregnancy study. This specimen consisted of peripheral blood, obtained after pregnancy. In DNA form, the CDR3 reads TGTGCCAGCAGCTTATGGACTAACCAAGAGACCCAGTACTTC. Translation gives CASSLWTNQETQYF.